The table lists the clone carrying this TCR beta chain with a few counts. The sample belongs to a study of identical twins. TCRdb re-analysed the 5' RACE reads in MiXCR, keeping a single row per CDR3 protein. In the table there are fewer than 900,000 distinct CDR3 sequences, about 18% of which are singletons. This sample was shared with a second study, whose subject was T cells expressing NK-cell markers.

The sample comprised PBMCs. The receptor comes from a woman in her late teens or twenties in good health.

CDR3 loop: CASSLSIHQPQHF. The CDR3 DNA reads as TGTGCCAGCAGTTTATCGATACATCAGCCCCAGCATTTT. This chain links TRBV27 with TRBJ1-5; D not certain. Per the germline V gene, CDR1 is MNHEY and CDR2 is SMNVEV (reference sequence). The germline V and J ends were trimmed by 0 bases and 5 bases, with 5 bases remaining between them. This CDR3 contains 13 residues.